Listed here are 29 T cell receptor beta chains from one sample, sequenced in a study of cytomegalovirus exposure and HLA in healthy donors. TCRdb's table, derived via immunoSEQ multiplex PCR, lists solely in-frame clones and lacks some. There are about 330,000 clones in the sample; 86% occur only once, and approximately 0.84% lies in the top ten. What was sequenced was PBMCs. The receptor source for this set is a woman aged 18-29 years in good health and CMV-seronegative.

This chain links TRBV28 with TRBJ1-4; 8 bases map to TRBD1. Germline-derived CDR1 and CDR2 are MDHEN and SYDVKM. This CDR3 spans 15 amino acids. V gave up 6 bases and J gave up 7 bases; unmatched junction bases: 10. CDR3 DNA sequence: TGTGCCAGCAGCTACCACGGACAGGGTTCTGAAAAACTGTTTTTT. Its protein is CASSYHGQGSEKLFF.

V is TRBV5-5 and J is TRBJ2-7; TRBD2 agrees at 7 bases. There are 15 residues in the CDR3. V was clipped by 0 bases and J by 3 bases; unmatched bases: 6. Per the germline V gene, CDR1 is SGHKS and CDR2 is YYEKEE (reference sequence). CDR3 protein: CASSLGLAKFYEQYF. The CDR3 DNA reads TGTGCCAGCAGCTTGGGACTAGCCAAATTCTACGAGCAGTACTTC.

The chain employs TRBV6-1 and TRBJ2-1, with 10 bases matching TRBD2. Germline values: CDR1 MNHNS, CDR2 SASEGT. V lost 2 bases to trimming and J lost 3 bases; unmatched junction nucleotides: 10. The CDR3 is 18 residues long. DNA of the CDR3: TGTGCCAGCAGTGAACTGGTTCTAGCGGGAGCGGTCTACAATGAGCAGTTCTTC. Encoded protein: CASSELVLAGAVYNEQFF.

V usage is TRBV25-1 and J usage is TRBJ2-1; D unresolved. Per germline, CDR1 MGHDK and CDR2 SYGVNS. V gave up 4 bases and J gave up 2 bases, with 9 bases separating them. This CDR3 has 14 amino acids. The CDR3 region has the DNA TGTGCCAGCAGTGGACTCCCGCCCTACAATGAGCAGTTCTTC. Encoded protein: CASSGLPPYNEQFF.

The V and J genes are TRBV5-6 and TRBJ2-5; 8 bases align to TRBD2. Germline V gives CDR1 SGHDT, CDR2 YYEEEE. This CDR3 contains 15 residues. V lost 0 bases, J lost 4 bases, and 5 bases stayed unmatched. The CDR3 nucleotides are TGTGCCAGCAGCTTGGGGGCTAGCGGGCGAGAGACCCAGTACTTC. Translation gives CASSLGASGRETQYF. Full variable domain (outside the CDR3, taken from reference TRBV5-6 and TRBJ2-5): DAGVTQSPTHLIKTRGQQVTLRCSPKSGHDTVSWYQQALGQGPQFIFQYYEEEERQRGNFPDRFSGHQFPNYSSELNVNALLLGDSALYLCASSLGASGRETQYFGPGTRLLVL.

This clone showed up just a few times. The rearrangement joins TRBV2 to TRBJ1-2; TRBD1 matches at 7 bases. In germline, CDR1 is SNHLY, CDR2 FYNNEI. Germline trimming cut 5 bases from V and 6 bases from J; bases unmatched to any gene: 6. CDR3 size: 13 residues. The CDR3 DNA follows: TGTGCCAGCAGTTTCCAGGGGGACCATGGCTACACCTTC. It is translated as CASSFQGDHGYTF. The whole variable domain, filled in from reference TRBV2 and TRBJ1-2, reads EPEVTQTPSHQVTQMGQEVILRCVPISNHLYFYWYRQILGQKVEFLVSFYNNEISEKSEIFDDQFSVERPDGSNFTLKIRSTKLEDSAMYFCASSFQGDHGYTFGSGTRLTVV.

This chain connects TRBV7-8 to TRBJ2-3, with 11 bases that match TRBD1. Germline V gene sequence: CDR1 SGHVS, CDR2 FQNEAQ. The CDR3 runs to 17 residues. After removal of 1 base from V and 0 bases from J, the junction contained 3 bases not matched to a gene. In DNA, the CDR3 is TGTGCCAGCAGCTTAGGGACAGGGGGCTTAAGCACAGATACGCAGTATTTT. This gives the protein CASSLGTGGLSTDTQYF.

This clone occurred once. The CDR3 DNA follows: TGTGCCAGCAATGAGAGAATACCCTCCTACAATGAGCAGTTCTTC. Amino acids: CASNERIPSYNEQFF. The chain links TRBV2 to TRBJ2-1; no reliable D call. Germline V gives CDR1 SNHLY, CDR2 FYNNEI. Between the trimmed V and J ends, which lost 7 bases and 0 bases, there was a span of 13 bases. This CDR3 has 15 amino acids. The whole variable domain, remainder taken from reference TRBV2 and TRBJ2-1, is EPEVTQTPSHQVTQMGQEVILRCVPISNHLYFYWYRQILGQKVEFLVSFYNNEISEKSEIFDDQFSVERPDGSNFTLKIRSTKLEDSAMYFCASNERIPSYNEQFFGPGTRLTVL.

The rearrangement links TRBV2 to TRBJ2-1; 12 nucleotides agree with TRBD2. Germline V CDR1 and CDR2: SNHLY, FYNNEI. V was pared by 5 bases and J by 3 bases, with 11 bases of the junction left unmatched. CDR3 length: 18 residues. The CDR3 protein is CASSKWTSGNKHYNEQFF. CDR3 sequence (DNA): TGTGCCAGCAGTAAGTGGACTAGCGGGAACAAACACTACAATGAGCAGTTCTTC.

This chain uses TRBV7-7 with TRBJ2-1; the match to TRBD2 covers 10 bases. The CDR3 contains 15 residues. V trimming: 4 bases; J trimming: 2 bases; junction bases outside the gene matches: 2. CDR1 is SSHAT, CDR2 FNYEAQ, per germline (reference sequence). DNA for the CDR3: TGTGCCAGCAGCTCTGGGACTAGCGCCTACAATGAGCAGTTCTTC. Its translation is CASSSGTSAYNEQFF. The full variable domain, in which reference TRBV7-7 and TRBJ2-1 provide the parts outside the CDR3, is GAGVSQSPRYKVTKRGQDVTLRCDPISSHATLYWYQQALGQGPEFLTYFNYEAQPDKSGLPSDRFSAERPEGSISTLTIQRTEQRDSAMYRCASSSGTSAYNEQFFGPGTRLTVL.

The chain combines TRBV6-1 with TRBJ2-1, with 10 positions matching TRBD2. The germline V gene has CDR1 MNHNS and CDR2 SASEGT. V lost 2 bases and J lost 8; bases outside the gene matches: 6. This CDR3 has 15 amino acids. The CDR3 spells CASSELAGVVDEQFF. CDR3 nucleotides: TGTGCCAGCAGTGAACTAGCGGGAGTTGTAGATGAGCAGTTCTTC.

This chain uses TRBV4-1 with TRBJ1-1, with 7 bases lining up with TRBD1. This CDR3 contains 14 residues. V trimming: 5 bases; J trimming: 4 bases; junction bases outside the gene matches: 7. CDR1 is MGHRA, CDR2 YSYEKL, per germline. The CDR3 DNA sequence: TGCGCCAGCAGCGACAGGGCCAGAGGCACTGAAGCTTTCTTT. This encodes CASSDRARGTEAFF.

The chain is built from TRBV6-6 and TRBJ2-7; TRBD2 is a possible D gene (6 bases). The CDR3 length is 15 residues. CDR1 MNHNY and CDR2 SVGAGI come from the germline V gene (reference sequence). V was clipped by 10 bases and J by 4 bases, with 23 bases between them. Here the CDR3 reads CATGGWGVSLYEQYF. The CDR3 coding sequence is TGTGCCACAGGTGGGTGGGGGGTTAGTTTATACGAGCAGTACTTC.

The chain carries TRBV7-2 and TRBJ1-1; D unresolved. The germline V and J ends were trimmed by 3 bases and 2 bases, with 10 bases remaining between them. CDR3 size: 14 residues. Germline CDR1 is SGHTA and CDR2 is FQGNSA. This chain's CDR3 is CASSFRQANTEAFF. The CDR3 bases are TGTGCCAGCAGCTTTCGGCAGGCCAACACTGAAGCTTTCTTT. Looking up the rest from reference TRBV7-2 and TRBJ1-1 gives the full variable domain: GAGVSQSPSNKVTEKGKDVELRCDPISGHTALYWYRQSLGQGLEFLIYFQGNSAPDKSGLPSDRFSAERTGGSVSTLTIQRTQQEDSAVYLCASSFRQANTEAFFGQGTRLTVV.

The V and J genes are TRBV6-4 and TRBJ1-2; 8 positions agree with TRBD1. J lost 5 bases, V lost 3 bases, and 5 bases had no gene match. The CDR3 loop spans 14 amino acids. Germline CDR1 reads MRHNA; CDR2 reads SNTAGT. The CDR3 DNA is TGTGCCAGCAGTGAACAGGGGGGCCCTTATGGCTACACCTTC. Its translation is CASSEQGGPYGYTF.

This chain links TRBV2 with TRBJ2-7; 9 bases are shared with TRBD2. J gave up 4 bases and V 6 bases, and 10 bases lay outside the gene matches. Germline loops: CDR1 SNHLY, CDR2 FYNNEI. This CDR3 has 15 residues. In DNA form, the CDR3 reads TGTGCCAGCAGGCGTTTAGCGGGAGATGGATACGAGCAGTACTTC. Translation gives CASRRLAGDGYEQYF.

The V call is TRBV7-2, the J call TRBJ2-7, with 11 bases aligning to TRBD2. CDR3 length equals 15 residues. The V segment lost 5 bases and the J segment 5 bases; nucleotides outside the gene matches: 8. Germline CDR1 and CDR2: SGHTA and FQGNSA. Written as DNA, the CDR3 is TGTGCCAGCAGCCCTTATTCTAGCGGGAGGAACGAGCAGTACTTC. It is translated as CASSPYSSGRNEQYF.

The chain employs TRBV19 and TRBJ2-1, with 11 bases identical to TRBD2. The germline gives CDR1 LNHDA, CDR2 SQIVND (reference sequence). J gave up 2 bases and V 3 bases, and 3 bases lay outside the gene matches. The CDR3 totals 16 residues. CDR3 loop: CASSIASGRTYNEQFF. The DNA of the CDR3 is TGTGCCAGTAGTATTGCTAGCGGGAGGACCTACAATGAGCAGTTCTTC.

The chain is built from TRBV28 and TRBJ1-2; 8 positions agree with TRBD1. Germline CDR1 MDHEN, CDR2 SYDVKM. The CDR3 contains 14 residues. After removal of 6 bases from V and 6 bases from J, the junction contained 9 bases not matched to a gene. As DNA, the CDR3 is TGTGCCAGCAGGCCTCAGGGGGCGCGGAATGGCTACACCTTC. Translated, it gives CASRPQGARNGYTF.

The chain is built from TRBV6-4 and TRBJ1-2; D ambiguous. The V gene lost 5 bases and the J gene lost 2 bases, with 9 bases spanning the gap. The V gene's germline CDR1 is MRHNA and CDR2 SNTAGT. The CDR3 has 13 residues. The CDR3 region has the DNA TGTGCCAGCAGTTACACAGAAAACTATGGCTACACCTTC. It is translated as CASSYTENYGYTF.

The CDR3 is CASYPQGETGNTIYF. The CDR3, as DNA: TGTGCCAGCTACCCACAGGGCGAGACTGGAAACACCATATATTTT. This chain uses TRBV6-5 with TRBJ1-3; D might be TRBD1 (6 bases). Per the germline V gene, CDR1 is MNHEY and CDR2 is SVGAGI. V was pared by 8 bases and J by 2 bases, with 16 bases between. The CDR3 loop spans 15 amino acids.

The CDR3 nucleotides read TGTGCCAGCAGTTTATCCCCGGAGCCGGAGCAGTTCTTC. This codes for CASSLSPEPEQFF. The chain links TRBV28 to TRBJ2-1; no reliable D call. Trimming cost V 1 base and J 10 bases, with 11 bases left between them. Germline values: CDR1 MDHEN, CDR2 SYDVKM. The CDR3 covers 13 residues.

The chain uses TRBV18 and TRBJ2-3, with 8 bases aligning to TRBD1. The CDR3 runs to 16 residues. The V segment lost 2 bases and the J segment 0 bases; nucleotides outside the gene matches: 4. Germline values: CDR1 KGHSH, CDR2 LQKENI. For the CDR3, the DNA is TGTGCCAGCTCACCAGCGACAGGGGAAAGCACAGATACGCAGTATTTT. It translates to CASSPATGESTDTQYF.

This clone showed up just once. The gene calls are TRBV30 and TRBJ2-7, with 10 bases matching TRBD1. CDR1 GTSNPN and CDR2 SVGIG come from the germline V gene (reference sequence). CDR3 size: 16 residues. After removal of 2 bases from V and 7 bases from J, the junction contained 14 bases not matched to a gene. The CDR3 loop reads CAWSRPDRQGAREQYF. The CDR3 region has the DNA TGTGCCTGGAGTCGCCCTGACAGACAGGGGGCGAGGGAGCAGTACTTC.

V is TRBV29-1 and J is TRBJ1-1; a possible D gene is TRBD1 (5 bases). Germline V gene data show CDR1 as SQVTM and CDR2 as ANQGSEA. V was clipped by 6 bases and J by 2 bases, with 16 bases between them. This CDR3 has 14 residues. The DNA for the CDR3 is TGCAGCGTCCGGACACGAACCGTTAACACTGAAGCTTTCTTT. It translates to CSVRTRTVNTEAFF.

V is TRBV7-3 and J is TRBJ2-1; 8 bases map to TRBD2. The CDR3 is 15 amino acids. Germline V gene data show CDR1 as SGHTA and CDR2 as FQGTGA. After removal of 0 bases from V and 4 bases from J, the junction contained 2 bases not matched to a gene. The chain's CDR3 is CASSLTPGGYNEQFF. The CDR3 nucleotides read TGTGCCAGCAGCTTAACCCCGGGAGGGTACAATGAGCAGTTCTTC.

V gene TRBV27 combines with J gene TRBJ2-7; 8 bases align to TRBD1. From germline, CDR1 is MNHEY and CDR2 SMNVEV (reference sequence). J lost 3 bases, V lost 5 bases, and 6 bases had no gene match. The CDR3 is made up of 14 amino acids. The DNA for the CDR3 is TGTGCCAGCAGTACCGGACAGGGTCTCTACGAGCAGTACTTC. It translates to CASSTGQGLYEQYF.

The V gene is TRBV6-5, the J gene TRBJ2-7, with D perhaps TRBD2 (6 bases). V lost 10 bases and J lost 7, with 14 bases in between. CDR3 size: 11 residues. CDR1 and CDR2 from the germline V gene are MNHEY and SVGAGI. The CDR3 DNA reads as TGTGCCACCTCCGGGGGACTGGAGCAGTACTTC. Translated, it gives CATSGGLEQYF.

This clone came up a few times. This sequence joins TRBV19 and TRBJ2-6; maybe TRBD1 (5 bases). V lost 6 bases, J lost 0 bases, and 18 bases lay in between. There are 18 residues in the CDR3. Germline V gene lookup returns CDR1 LNHDA and CDR2 SQIVND (reference sequence). CDR3 DNA sequence: TGTGCCAGTAGGGTTGCGAGTGGGGCCAGCTCTGGGGCCAACGTCCTGACTTTC. It codes for CASRVASGASSGANVLTF. Complete variable domain (other parts from reference TRBV19 and TRBJ2-6): DGGITQSPKYLFRKEGQNVTLSCEQNLNHDAMYWYRQDPGQGLRLIYYSQIVNDFQKGDIAEGYSVSREKKESFPLTVTSAQKNPTAFYLCASRVASGASSGANVLTFGAGSRLTVL.